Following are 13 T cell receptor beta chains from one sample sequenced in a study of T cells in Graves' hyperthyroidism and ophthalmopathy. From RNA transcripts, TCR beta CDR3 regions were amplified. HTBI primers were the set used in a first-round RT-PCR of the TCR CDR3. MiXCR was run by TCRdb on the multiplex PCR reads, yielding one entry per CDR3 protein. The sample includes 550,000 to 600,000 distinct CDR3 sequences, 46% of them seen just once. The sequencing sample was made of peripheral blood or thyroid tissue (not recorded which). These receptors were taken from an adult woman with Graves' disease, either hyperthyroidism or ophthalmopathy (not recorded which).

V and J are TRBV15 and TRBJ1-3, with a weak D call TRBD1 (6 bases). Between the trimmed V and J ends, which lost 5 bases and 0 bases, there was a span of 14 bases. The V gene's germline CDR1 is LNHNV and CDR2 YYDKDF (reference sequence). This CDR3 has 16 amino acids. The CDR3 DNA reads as TGTGCCACCAGCCCACGAGGGGGGTACTCTGGAAACACCATATATTTT. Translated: CATSPRGGYSGNTIYF.

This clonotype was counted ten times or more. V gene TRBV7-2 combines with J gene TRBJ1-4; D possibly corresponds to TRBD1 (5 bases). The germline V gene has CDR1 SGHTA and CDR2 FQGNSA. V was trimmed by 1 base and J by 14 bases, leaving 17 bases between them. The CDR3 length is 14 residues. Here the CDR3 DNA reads TGTGCCAGCAGCTTAGGCGGGGACTCCCTCGGGCTGTTTTTT. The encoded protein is CASSLGGDSLGLFF.

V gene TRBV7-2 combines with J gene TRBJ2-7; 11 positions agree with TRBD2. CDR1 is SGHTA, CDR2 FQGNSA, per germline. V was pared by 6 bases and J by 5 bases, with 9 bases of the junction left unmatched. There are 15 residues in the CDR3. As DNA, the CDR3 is TGTGCCAGCAGTGCAACTAGCGGGAGTCTTCACGAGCAGTACTTC. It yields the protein CASSATSGSLHEQYF.

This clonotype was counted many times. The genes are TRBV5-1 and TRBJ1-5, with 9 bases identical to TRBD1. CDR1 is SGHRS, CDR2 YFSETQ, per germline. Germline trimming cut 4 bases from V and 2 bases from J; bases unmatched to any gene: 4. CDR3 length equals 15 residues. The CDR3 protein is CASSITGGGNQPQHF. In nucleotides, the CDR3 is TGCGCCAGCAGCATAACAGGGGGCGGCAATCAGCCCCAGCATTTT.

The CDR3 spells CASSPGVRYQETQYF. The CDR3, as DNA: TGTGCCAGCAGCCCGGGCGTCCGATATCAAGAGACCCAGTACTTC. The chain links TRBV12-3 or TRBV12-4 to TRBJ2-5; no reliable D call. V shed 6 bases and J shed 2 bases, with 16 bases lying between them. This CDR3 has 15 residues.

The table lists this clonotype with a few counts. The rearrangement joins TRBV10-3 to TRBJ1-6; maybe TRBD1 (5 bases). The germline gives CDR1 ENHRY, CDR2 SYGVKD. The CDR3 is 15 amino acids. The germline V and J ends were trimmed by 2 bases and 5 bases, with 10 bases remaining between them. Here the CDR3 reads CAISEEGPNNSPLHF. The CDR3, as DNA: TGTGCCATCAGTGAGGAGGGGCCCAATAATTCACCCCTCCACTTT.

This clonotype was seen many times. CDR3 loop: CSATAAGTSGTEQYF. In DNA form, the CDR3 reads TGCAGTGCTACCGCAGCGGGGACTAGCGGGACGGAGCAGTACTTC. The chain joins TRBV20-1 to TRBJ2-7, with 13 bases matching TRBD2. J gave up 7 bases and V 4 bases, and 10 bases lay outside the gene matches. Germline values: CDR1 DFQATT, CDR2 SNEGSKA (reference sequence). The CDR3 extends over 15 amino acids.

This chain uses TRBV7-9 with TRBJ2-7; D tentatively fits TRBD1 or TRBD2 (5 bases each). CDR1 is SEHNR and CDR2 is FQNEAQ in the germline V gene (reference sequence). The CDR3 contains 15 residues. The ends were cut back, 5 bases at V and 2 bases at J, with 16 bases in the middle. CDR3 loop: CASSQDVGDPYEQYF. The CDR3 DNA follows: TGTGCCAGCAGCCAAGATGTTGGGGACCCCTACGAGCAGTACTTC.

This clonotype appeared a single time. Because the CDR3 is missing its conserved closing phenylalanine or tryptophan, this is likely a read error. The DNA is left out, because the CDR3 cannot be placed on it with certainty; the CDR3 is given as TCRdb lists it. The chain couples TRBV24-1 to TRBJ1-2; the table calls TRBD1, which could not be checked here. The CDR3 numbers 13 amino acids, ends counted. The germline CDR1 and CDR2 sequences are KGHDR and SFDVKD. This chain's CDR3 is CATKDRGLSRLHL.

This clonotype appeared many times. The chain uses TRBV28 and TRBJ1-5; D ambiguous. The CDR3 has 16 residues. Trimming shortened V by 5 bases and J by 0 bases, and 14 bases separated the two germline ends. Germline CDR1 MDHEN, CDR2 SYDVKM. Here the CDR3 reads CASSPPEGSSNQPQHF. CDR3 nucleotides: TGTGCCAGCAGTCCCCCGGAAGGTAGTAGCAATCAGCCCCAGCATTTT.

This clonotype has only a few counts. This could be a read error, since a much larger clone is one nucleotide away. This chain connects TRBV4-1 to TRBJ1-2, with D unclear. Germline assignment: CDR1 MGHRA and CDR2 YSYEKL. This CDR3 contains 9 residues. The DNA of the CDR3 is TGTGCCAGCGCTTATGGCTACACCTTC. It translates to CASAYGYTF.

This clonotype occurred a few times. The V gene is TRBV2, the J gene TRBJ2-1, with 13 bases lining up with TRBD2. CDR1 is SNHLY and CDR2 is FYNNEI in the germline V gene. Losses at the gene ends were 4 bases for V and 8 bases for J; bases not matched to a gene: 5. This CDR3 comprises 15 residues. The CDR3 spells CASSGTSGSRDEQFF. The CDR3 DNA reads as TGTGCCAGCAGTGGGACTAGCGGGAGTCGTGATGAGCAGTTCTTC.

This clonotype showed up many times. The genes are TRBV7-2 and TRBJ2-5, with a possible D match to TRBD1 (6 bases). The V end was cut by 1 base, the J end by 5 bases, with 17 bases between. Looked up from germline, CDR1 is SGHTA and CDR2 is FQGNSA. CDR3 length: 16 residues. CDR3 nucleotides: TGTGCCAGCAGCTTAGGAGCCGCAGGGGTGGCGGAGACCCAGTACTTC. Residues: CASSLGAAGVAETQYF. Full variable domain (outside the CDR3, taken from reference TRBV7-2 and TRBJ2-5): GAGVSQSPSNKVTEKGKDVELRCDPISGHTALYWYRQSLGQGLEFLIYFQGNSAPDKSGLPSDRFSAERTGGSVSTLTIQRTQQEDSAVYLCASSLGAAGVAETQYFGPGTRLLVL.